This T cell receptor beta chain emerged from a study of blood T cell repertoires in COVID-19. Study at large: Whether acute or convalescent, the COVID-19 samples came from the United States, Italy and Spain. PBMCs, B-cell-depleted T cells, or T cells were the source of the cDNA or gDNA that made up the material.

Study processing details: Cell counts per sample came from amplifying reference gene primers. Using immunoSEQ multiplex PCR, the repertoire was profiled, and TCRdb retains in-frame clones only, with some absent. The D gene and trimming were derived from the DNA, and the V and J assignments and clone size from that table. This table holds some 100,000 clones, roughly 80% found once. Germline loops: CDR1 SGHRS, CDR2 YFSETQ. With 7 bases removed from V and 0 bases from J, the gap between germline ends came to 8 bases. This CDR3 has 13 amino acids. The clonotype was recovered from a man aged 45-65 years with acute or convalescent COVID-19. Sequencing used peripheral blood. The chain joins TRBV5-1 to TRBJ1-3; D ambiguous. CDR3 region: CASRLSSGNTIYF. Here the CDR3 DNA reads TGCGCCAGCCGCCTCAGCTCTGGAAACACCATATATTTT.